Listed below are T cell receptor beta chains from one sample, sequenced in a study of CD8 T cells in Susac syndrome. TCRdb reprocessed the immunoSEQ multiplex PCR reads via MiXCR and lists one record per CDR3 protein. The sample holds 150,000 to 200,000 distinct CDR3 sequences, approximately 95% seen once. Sequencing input: CD8+ T cells from PBMCs. The receptors shown here come from a human donor with Susac syndrome. The CDR3 runs from the conserved cysteine through the conserved F or W. D genes are given only for firm matches. The size of a clone is reported for some rows only, either as once, few or many, or as a class for expanded clones.

J gene	clone size	V gene	D gene	CDR3 protein	CDR3 DNA
TRBJ2-5	-	TRBV6-5	TRBD1	CASSFSDRERETQYF	TGTGCCAGCAGTTTCTCCGACAGGGAACGAGAGACCCAGTACTTC
TRBJ1-1	-	TRBV7-8	-	CASSLAPISEAFF	TGTGCCAGCAGCTTAGCACCGATCAGTGAAGCTTTCTTT
TRBJ1-1	-	TRBV2	TRBD1	CASEWDRAESEAFF	TGTGCCAGCGAATGGGACAGGGCCGAAAGTGAAGCTTTCTTT
TRBJ2-3	-	TRBV7-3	-	CASSLGQPSTDTQYF	TGTGCCAGCAGCTTAGGACAGCCGTCCACAGATACGCAGTATTTT
TRBJ2-1	-	TRBV20-1	TRBD2	CSATAPWTSGGPNNEQFF	TGCAGTGCTACGGCTCCCTGGACTAGCGGGGGGCCTAACAATGAGCAGTTCTTC
TRBJ1-3	once	TRBV7-2	-	CASSSDSGTGNTIYF	TGTGCCAGCAGCTCCGATTCAGGGACTGGAAACACCATATATTTT
TRBJ2-3	-	TRBV30	-	CAWSVSGGWDTQYF	TGTGCCTGGAGTGTATCCGGCGGATGGGATACGCAGTATTTT
TRBJ2-7	-	TRBV12-5	-	CASGLVITRGSEYEQYF	TGTGCTAGTGGTTTGGTAATAACAAGAGGGTCTGAATACGAGCAGTACTTC
TRBJ2-5	-	TRBV12-3/TRBV12-4	-	CASKAQETQYF	TGTGCCAGCAAAGCTCAAGAGACCCAGTACTTC
TRBJ2-1	-	TRBV20-1	-	CSARVPGLPLNEQFF	TGCAGTGCTAGAGTTCCGGGACTCCCTTTAAATGAGCAGTTCTTC
TRBJ2-3	-	TRBV28	-	CASSPLRGNTDTQYF	TGTGCCAGCAGTCCCTTGAGGGGAAACACAGATACGCAGTATTTT
TRBJ2-1	-	TRBV25-1	TRBD2	CASSERAAGVVYNEQFF	TGTGCCAGCAGTGAACGGGCGGCGGGAGTGGTCTACAATGAGCAGTTCTTC
TRBJ2-3	-	TRBV19	-	CAANGESDTQYF	TGTGCCGCCAACGGGGAGTCAGATACGCAGTATTTT
TRBJ2-3	-	TRBV2	TRBD2	CASIPSTSVSTDTQYF	TGTGCCAGCATCCCCTCGACTAGCGTAAGCACAGATACGCAGTATTTT
TRBJ2-7	-	TRBV7-6	-	CASSSVKGEEQYF	TGTGCCAGCAGCTCGGTAAAGGGGGAAGAGCAGTACTTC
TRBJ2-3	-	TRBV2	-	CASSVYRERTDTQYF	TGTGCCAGCAGTGTGTACAGGGAGAGGACAGATACGCAGTATTTT
TRBJ2-6	-	TRBV5-4	-	CASSFSQLSGANVLTF	TGTGCCAGCAGCTTTTCACAGCTCTCTGGGGCCAACGTCCTGACTTTC
TRBJ1-2	-	TRBV30	TRBD1	CAWRAGTGSTLF	TGTGCCTGGAGAGCCGGGACAGGGAGTACCCTTTTC
TRBJ2-4	-	TRBV30	TRBD2	CAWERGSKNIQYF	TGTGCCTGGGAGCGGGGTTCCAAAAACATTCAGTACTTC
TRBJ1-1	-	TRBV3-1	-	CASSPQQENTEAFF	TGTGCCAGCAGCCCGCAGCAAGAGAACACTGAAGCTTTCTTT
TRBJ2-7	-	TRBV5-1	TRBD1	CASSFQAGQGGDEQYF	TGCGCCAGCAGCTTTCAAGCCGGACAGGGTGGAGACGAGCAGTACTTC
TRBJ1-1	-	TRBV29-1	-	CSAHDSLMNTEAFF	TGCAGCGCCCACGACAGCCTCATGAACACTGAAGCTTTCTTT
TRBJ2-1	-	TRBV20-1	-	CSARVRPDNEQFF	TGCAGTGCTAGAGTTAGACCAGACAATGAGCAGTTCTTC
TRBJ1-2	-	TRBV20-1	-	CSARDRQYYGYTF	TGCAGTGCTAGGGACCGGCAGTACTATGGCTACACCTTC
TRBJ2-1	-	TRBV2	TRBD2	CATAGEAGEQFF	TGTGCCACCGCGGGAGAGGCTGGGGAGCAGTTCTTC
TRBJ1-5	-	TRBV30	-	CAWSWDTNQPQHF	TGTGCCTGGAGTTGGGACACTAATCAGCCCCAGCATTTT
TRBJ2-1	-	TRBV27	TRBD1	CASSLQGAYNEQFF	TGTGCCAGCAGTTTGCAGGGGGCCTACAATGAGCAGTTCTTC
TRBJ1-1	-	TRBV29-1	-	CSVEGTGPEAFF	TGCAGCGTTGAAGGTACAGGGCCTGAAGCTTTCTTT
TRBJ2-1	-	TRBV4-1	-	CASSQGVEVYNEQFF	TGCGCCAGCAGCCAAGGAGTGGAAGTGTACAATGAGCAGTTCTTC
TRBJ2-5	-	TRBV13	-	CASTIGLSQETQYF	TGTGCCAGCACCATCGGGCTGTCCCAAGAGACCCAGTACTTC
TRBJ2-3	-	TRBV12-3/TRBV12-4	TRBD2	CASSLSGGDTQYF	TGTGCCAGCAGTCTTAGCGGGGGAGATACGCAGTATTTT
TRBJ1-6	-	TRBV6-5	TRBD1	CASSYRTGPLHF	TGTGCCAGCAGTTACCGGACAGGCCCCCTCCACTTT
TRBJ2-1	-	TRBV15	TRBD1	CATSSGTGGPSYNEQFF	TGTGCCACCAGCAGTGGGACAGGGGGCCCCTCCTACAATGAGCAGTTCTTC
TRBJ2-1	-	TRBV3-1	-	CASSQEAGLPGNEQFF	TGTGCCAGCAGCCAAGAGGCGGGACTCCCAGGGAATGAGCAGTTCTTC
TRBJ2-3	few	TRBV12-3/TRBV12-4	-	CASSHSGPSTDTQYF	TGTGCCAGCAGTCACTCCGGCCCTAGCACAGATACGCAGTATTTT
TRBJ1-2	-	TRBV13	TRBD1	CASSTSNEGARGYTF	TGTGCCAGCAGCACCTCGAACGAGGGGGCCCGGGGCTACACCTTC
TRBJ2-1	-	TRBV29-1	-	CSVVSRERLDEQFF	TGCAGCGTTGTGTCACGGGAGAGGCTCGATGAGCAGTTCTTC
TRBJ2-5	-	TRBV18	-	CASSPPSGQQETQYF	TGTGCCAGCTCACCACCTTCCGGACAGCAAGAGACCCAGTACTTC
TRBJ2-7	-	TRBV3-1	-	CASSPEPTAAYEQYF	TGTGCCAGCAGCCCCGAGCCGACAGCGGCCTACGAGCAGTACTTC
TRBJ2-3	-	TRBV27	TRBD2	CASSLPGLAGQAQYF	TGTGCCAGCAGTTTACCGGGACTAGCGGGACAAGCGCAGTATTTT
TRBJ1-2	-	TRBV9	-	CASSVAVANYGYTF	TGTGCCAGCAGCGTAGCTGTAGCTAACTATGGCTACACCTTC
TRBJ2-7	-	TRBV6-2/TRBV6-3	TRBD1	CASSPERRWDRTYEQYF	TGTGCCAGCAGCCCGGAGAGGAGATGGGACAGAACCTACGAGCAGTACTTC
TRBJ2-5	-	TRBV18	-	CASSPQTQAQYF	TGTGCCAGCTCACCTCAGACTCAGGCCCAGTACTTC
TRBJ2-1	-	TRBV2	TRBD2	CASSSLAGVEQFF	TGTGCCAGCAGTTCGCTAGCGGGGGTAGAGCAGTTCTTC
TRBJ1-1	-	TRBV19	-	CASSMGLVRSMNTEAFF	TGTGCCAGTAGTATGGGCCTAGTCAGATCAATGAACACTGAAGCTTTCTTT
TRBJ2-5	once	TRBV20-1	TRBD2	CSAARGRAIGGETQYF	TGCAGTGCCGCCCGCGGGAGGGCCATAGGGGGAGAGACCCAGTACTTC
TRBJ2-7	-	TRBV28	-	CASTWTGEQYF	TGTGCCAGCACCTGGACGGGTGAGCAGTACTTC
TRBJ2-4	-	TRBV7-3	TRBD2	CASSLTPGREGIQYF	TGTGCCAGCAGCTTAACCCCGGGGCGGGAGGGCATTCAGTACTTC
TRBJ1-1	-	TRBV5-1	TRBD1	CASSFGDRVNTEAFF	TGCGCCAGCAGCTTCGGGGACAGGGTTAACACTGAAGCTTTCTTT
TRBJ2-1	-	TRBV3-1	-	CASSQVAYEQFF	TGTGCCAGCAGCCAAGTCGCCTATGAGCAGTTCTTC
TRBJ1-2	-	TRBV5-1	TRBD1	CASSDLGQGGINYGYTF	TGCGCCAGCAGCGACCTCGGACAGGGAGGGATAAACTATGGCTACACCTTC
TRBJ2-7	-	TRBV20-1	TRBD2	CSARDGEGTRDEQYF	TGCAGTGCTAGAGATGGGGAGGGAACACGAGACGAGCAGTACTTC